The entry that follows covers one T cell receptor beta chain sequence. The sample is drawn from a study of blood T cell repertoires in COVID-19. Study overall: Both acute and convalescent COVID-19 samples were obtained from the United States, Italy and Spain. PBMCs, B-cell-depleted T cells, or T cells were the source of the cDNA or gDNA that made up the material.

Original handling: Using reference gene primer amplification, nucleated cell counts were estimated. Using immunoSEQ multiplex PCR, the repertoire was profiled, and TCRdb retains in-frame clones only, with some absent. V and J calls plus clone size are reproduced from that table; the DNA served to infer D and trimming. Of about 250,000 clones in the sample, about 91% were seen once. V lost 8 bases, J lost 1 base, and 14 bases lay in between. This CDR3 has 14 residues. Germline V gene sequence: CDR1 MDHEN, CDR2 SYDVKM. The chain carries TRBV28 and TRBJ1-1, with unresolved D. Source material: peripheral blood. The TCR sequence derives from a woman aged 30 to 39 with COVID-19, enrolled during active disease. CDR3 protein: CASQLRGRNTEAFF. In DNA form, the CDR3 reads TGTGCCAGCCAACTACGAGGGAGGAACACTGAAGCTTTCTTT.